Each of the 18 T cell receptor beta chains below was sequenced from the same sample in a study of response to subunit inactivated influenza vaccine. TCRdb itself ran the RT-PCR reads through MiXCR, one entry per CDR3 protein. The sample has around 760,000 distinct CDR3 sequences, about 14% seen once. The sequencing here drew on PBMCs from blood, taken approximately 15 days before vaccination. Receptors were obtained from a man aged 50 to 60 who received an inactivated influenza vaccine.

A few counts support this clonotype. This chain uses TRBV6-1 with TRBJ1-2; 7 bases fit TRBD1. The CDR3 is made up of 14 amino acids. CDR1 and CDR2 (germline): MNHNS, SASEGT. The V segment lost 8 bases and the J segment 2 bases; nucleotides outside the gene matches: 8. CDR3 residues: CASVRSQGNYGYTF. CDR3 nucleotide sequence: TGTGCCAGCGTGCGGTCACAGGGGAACTATGGCTACACCTTC.

The chain combines TRBV5-1 with TRBJ2-7, with a tentative D call TRBD1 (6 bases). Per germline, CDR1 SGHRS and CDR2 YFSETQ. V gave up 3 bases and J gave up 3 bases, with 19 bases separating them. The CDR3 runs to 16 residues. CDR3 sequence reads: CASSWPRNRQDYEQYF. CDR3 DNA: TGCGCCAGCAGCTGGCCTAGGAATAGACAGGACTACGAGCAGTACTTC.

The gene calls are TRBV6-1 and TRBJ2-5, with TRBD1 matching over 8 bases. Germline assignment: CDR1 MNHNS and CDR2 SASEGT. The V and J ends lost 5 bases and 5 bases, in that order; junction bases with no gene match: 13. The CDR3 extends over 16 amino acids. CDR3: CASSRRQGTVRETQYF. CDR3 bases: TGTGCCAGCAGTCGAAGACAGGGGACTGTCCGGGAGACCCAGTACTTC.

The chain has TRBV19 and TRBJ1-2; 7 bases fit TRBD1. The CDR3 extends over 14 amino acids. CDR1 LNHDA and CDR2 SQIVND come from the germline V gene (reference sequence). V shed 4 bases, J shed 6 bases, and the junction held 8 bases outside the gene matches. The CDR3 DNA reads as TGTGCCAGTAGTAATCAACAGGGGAGGGATGGCTACACCTTC. Translated, it gives CASSNQQGRDGYTF.

This clonotype was counted a few times. The chain recombines TRBV5-1 with TRBJ2-3; 11 bases agree with TRBD2. CDR3 length: 14 residues. The germline V gene encodes CDR1 SGHRS and CDR2 YFSETQ. Unmatched junction bases numbered 1, after V lost 2 bases and J lost 5 bases. The CDR3 DNA sequence: TGCGCCAGCAGCTTTGGGACTAGCGGAGATACGCAGTATTTT. It specifies CASSFGTSGDTQYF.

Only a few counts were recorded for this clonotype. The CDR3 spells CASSEGWTGANVLTF. As DNA, the CDR3 is TGTGCCAGCAGTGAGGGCTGGACTGGGGCCAACGTCCTGACTTTC. The chain employs TRBV25-1 and TRBJ2-6; D is unclear. CDR1 and CDR2 (germline): MGHDK, SYGVNS. This CDR3 has 15 residues. The V end was cut by 3 bases, the J end by 2 bases, with 8 bases between.

This sequence joins TRBV24-1 and TRBJ2-1, with TRBD1 matching over 8 bases. Losses at the gene ends were 4 bases for V and 8 bases for J; bases not matched to a gene: 3. CDR1 is KGHDR and CDR2 is SFDVKD in the germline V gene. The CDR3 is 13 residues long. The DNA of the CDR3 is TGTGCCACCAGTGAGGCGACAGGGGATGAGCAGTTCTTC. It translates to CATSEATGDEQFF.

This clonotype appeared a few times. The chain uses TRBV4-2 and TRBJ1-3; the D is unclear. The CDR3 extends over 15 amino acids. Trimming pared 0 bases from V and 3 bases from J, leaving 9 bases between. CDR1 is LGHNA, CDR2 YNFKEQ, per germline. CDR3 residues: CASSQDRTNGNTIYF. CDR3 sequence (DNA): TGTGCCAGCAGCCAAGATCGTACCAATGGAAACACCATATATTTT.

V and J are TRBV7-2 and TRBJ2-3, with 9 bases identical to TRBD2. CDR1 and CDR2 (germline): SGHTA, FQGNSA. V dropped 4 bases and J dropped 10; count of bases not matched to a gene: 15. The CDR3 runs to 16 residues. The CDR3 region has the DNA TGTGCCAGCAGCTCGTTCGGGGCGGGGGGGCAGGTGGCGCAGTATTTT. The encoded protein is CASSSFGAGGQVAQYF.

A few counts support this clonotype. At one boundary the junction diverges from the germline segment, which might be a read error. Here the CDR3 DNA reads TGTGCCAGCAGCTTAGGATTTTCGGGCCTCCCGAGTTTC. This codes for CASSLGFSGLPSF. This sequence joins TRBV11-1 and TRBJ2-6, with D uncertain. The CDR3 covers 13 residues. Looked up from germline, CDR1 is SGHAT and CDR2 is FQDESV (reference sequence).

Ten or more counts support this clonotype. V and J are TRBV4-3 and TRBJ1-2, with D uncertain. The germline V gene has CDR1 LGHNA and CDR2 YSLEER. The CDR3 consists of 19 residues. V lost 4 bases and J lost 4, with 28 bases in between. DNA for the CDR3: TGCGCCAGCAGCCTCAGCGCCCACTCGCCTAGCAGCCGAACCTATGGCTACACCTTC. Translated: CASSLSAHSPSSRTYGYTF.

The chain couples TRBV2 to TRBJ2-5; 7 nucleotides line up with TRBD1. This CDR3 comprises 13 residues. Losses at the gene ends were 6 bases for V and 4 bases for J; bases not matched to a gene: 5. Per germline, CDR1 SNHLY and CDR2 FYNNEI. CDR3 residues: CASRPGQIETQYF. The CDR3 DNA reads as TGTGCCAGCAGGCCGGGACAGATAGAGACCCAGTACTTC. Based on the CDR3 plus reference TRBV2 and TRBJ2-5, the full variable domain is EPEVTQTPSHQVTQMGQEVILRCVPISNHLYFYWYRQILGQKVEFLVSFYNNEISEKSEIFDDQFSVERPDGSNFTLKIRSTKLEDSAMYFCASRPGQIETQYFGPGTRLLVL.

This clonotype came up a few times. The V gene is TRBV5-1, the J gene TRBJ2-3; D is undetermined. The CDR3 runs 15 residues. V dropped 0 bases and J dropped 2 bases, with 10 bases sitting between them. Germline CDR1 is SGHRS and CDR2 is YFSETQ. The CDR3, as DNA: TGCGCCAGCAGCTTGGGGACGGTCGTCACAGATACGCAGTATTTT. Amino acid sequence: CASSLGTVVTDTQYF.

The chain links TRBV7-2 to TRBJ2-3; D might be TRBD2 (6 bases). CDR1 and CDR2 from the germline V gene are SGHTA and FQGNSA. Trimming shortened V by 1 base and J by 6 bases, and 17 bases separated the two germline ends. The length of the CDR3 is 16 residues. The CDR3 coding sequence is TGTGCCAGCAGCTTAGGAGGCGGGACGTCATGGGATACGCAGTATTTT. Protein product: CASSLGGGTSWDTQYF. Drawing the rest from reference TRBV7-2 and TRBJ2-3, the complete variable domain is GAGVSQSPSNKVTEKGKDVELRCDPISGHTALYWYRQSLGQGLEFLIYFQGNSAPDKSGLPSDRFSAERTGGSVSTLTIQRTQQEDSAVYLCASSLGGGTSWDTQYFGPGTRLTVL.

The CDR3 spells CATGLGATNIQYF. CDR3 in DNA: TGTGCCACCGGGCTGGGGGCAACAAACATTCAGTACTTC. The chain couples TRBV7-9 to TRBJ2-4, with D perhaps TRBD1 (6 bases). CDR3 length equals 13 residues. The germline V and J ends were trimmed by 10 bases and 6 bases, with 16 bases remaining between them. The V gene's germline CDR1 is SEHNR and CDR2 FQNEAQ (reference sequence). The whole variable domain, filled in from reference TRBV7-9 and TRBJ2-4, reads DTGVSQNPRHKITKRGQNVTFRCDPISEHNRLYWYRQTLGQGPEFLTYFQNEAQLEKSRLLSDRFSAERPKGSFSTLEIQRTEQGDSAMYLCATGLGATNIQYFGAGTRLSVL.

This clonotype was picked up a small number of times. The chain combines TRBV7-3 with TRBJ2-1; 7 nucleotides agree with TRBD2. The V gene end was trimmed by 5 bases and the J gene end by 2 bases; junction bases not matched to a gene: 6. The CDR3 has 15 residues. Germline V lookup: CDR1 SGHTA, CDR2 FQGTGA. The CDR3 region is CASSPQAGAYNEQFF. In DNA, the CDR3 is TGTGCCAGCAGCCCTCAGGCGGGAGCCTACAATGAGCAGTTCTTC.

This clonotype was counted between two and nine times. The chain combines TRBV5-1 with TRBJ2-1; a weak D match, TRBD2 (5 bases). This CDR3 is built from 16 residues. V lost 0 bases and J lost 0, with 10 bases in between. Germline CDR1 and CDR2: SGHRS and YFSETQ. The CDR3 nucleotides are TGCGCCAGCAGCTTGGCCGAGCGGAGCTCCTACAATGAGCAGTTCTTC. This gives the protein CASSLAERSSYNEQFF.

This clonotype showed up just a few times. The chain combines TRBV6-1 with TRBJ2-1, with D tentatively TRBD1 (5 bases). V was cut by 1 base and J by 9 bases, with 10 bases left in between. The CDR3 has 13 amino acids. Germline CDR1 reads MNHNS; CDR2 reads SASEGT. The CDR3 DNA is TGTGCCAGCAGTGAAGTCCTTAGGGGTGAGCAGTTCTTC. This translates into CASSEVLRGEQFF.